The 5 T cell receptor beta chains below come from one sample, sequenced in a study of regulatory T cells in long-lasting Graves disease. Time point meaning: newly diagnosed GD, antithyroid drugs for less than 3 months. Scientists built the TCR library using RNA that was extracted from PBMCs. Construction of the TCR beta libraries employed iRepertoire HTBI primers in conjunction with Arm-PCR of CDR3 regions. TCRdb recomputed calls from the multiplex PCR reads with MiXCR, one row per CDR3 protein. This table has 580,000 or so distinct CDR3 sequences, 15% to 20% appearing once. These data were also filed under a second study, of T cells in Graves' hyperthyroidism and ophthalmopathy.

The sample consisted of peripheral blood mononuclear cells (PBMCs), taken at new diagnosis, from a patient treated with antithyroid drugs. Receptor source: a man aged 18 to 30 with Graves disease.

This rearrangement joins TRBV19 to TRBJ1-2; D may be TRBD1 (5 bases). The CDR3 spans 18 residues. The germline V and J ends were trimmed by 7 bases and 5 bases, with 29 bases remaining between them. In germline, CDR1 is LNHDA, CDR2 SQIVND (reference sequence). The chain's CDR3 is CASTPAALEISRGYGYTF. The CDR3 region has the DNA TGTGCCAGTACCCCCGCCGCCCTGGAAATCTCCCGGGGGTATGGCTACACCTTC. The variable domain in full, completed from reference TRBV19 and TRBJ1-2, reads DGGITQSPKYLFRKEGQNVTLSCEQNLNHDAMYWYRQDPGQGLRLIYYSQIVNDFQKGDIAEGYSVSREKKESFPLTVTSAQKNPTAFYLCASTPAALEISRGYGYTFGSGTRLTVV.

This chain connects TRBV19 to TRBJ2-3; 13 positions agree with TRBD2. The ends lost 9 bases at V and 5 bases at J; junction bases unmatched: 8. The CDR3 has 15 residues. Germline CDR1 reads LNHDA; CDR2 reads SQIVND (reference sequence). CDR3 in amino acids: CASKGLAGRIDTQYF. DNA for the CDR3: TGTGCCAGCAAGGGACTAGCGGGACGTATAGATACGCAGTATTTT.

This clonotype has only a few counts. The rearrangement uses TRBV9 and TRBJ1-4; unclear D gene. CDR1 and CDR2 (germline): SGDLS, YYNGEE. This CDR3 is built from 14 residues. The V end lost 3 bases, the J end lost 7 bases, and 13 bases lay between the germline ends. The CDR3 here is CASSASRGGEKLFF. Here the CDR3 DNA reads TGTGCCAGCAGCGCAAGCCGGGGAGGTGAAAAACTGTTTTTT.

For this clonotype: This may arise from a read error, as a much more abundant clone is one base away. The chain is built from TRBV3-1 and TRBJ2-1; 10 bases are a match to TRBD2. CDR1 is LGHDT, CDR2 YNNKEL, per germline (reference sequence). There are 15 residues in the CDR3. CDR3 residues: CASSQGLALYNGQFF. For the CDR3, the DNA is TGTGCCAGCAGCCAGGGACTAGCGCTTTACAATGGGCAGTTCTTC.

This clonotype showed up many times. The rearrangement uses TRBV3-1 and TRBJ1-1; 7 bases map to TRBD1. With 4 bases clipped from V and 2 bases from J, the junction kept 4 bases outside the gene matches. Germline V CDR1 and CDR2: LGHDT, YNNKEL (reference sequence). The CDR3 is 14 residues long. CDR3 sequence (DNA): TGTGCCAGCAGCCGCCGGGACAGCAACACTGAAGCTTTCTTT. This encodes CASSRRDSNTEAFF.